This TCR beta chain is drawn from a study of B cell selection in AIRE deficiency. Produced via immunoSEQ multiplex PCR; TCRdb's table is partial and in-frame only. The table shows around 19,000 clones, with roughly 97% occurring only once. Sorting defined conventional CD4 T cells as CD4+CD127+. This clonotype originated in a human donor with AIRE deficiency. Sequencing used conventional CD4+ T cells sorted from PBMCs.

CDR3 coding DNA: TGTGCCAGCAGCCTCGACAGGGTCAACACTGAAGCTTTCTTT. Its protein product is CASSLDRVNTEAFF. The chain links TRBV11-2 to TRBJ1-1; 7 positions match TRBD1. Germline-derived CDR1 and CDR2 are SGHAT and FQNNGV. CDR3 size: 14 residues. The junction had 5 bases not matched to a gene; V was cut back by 5 bases and J by 2 bases.